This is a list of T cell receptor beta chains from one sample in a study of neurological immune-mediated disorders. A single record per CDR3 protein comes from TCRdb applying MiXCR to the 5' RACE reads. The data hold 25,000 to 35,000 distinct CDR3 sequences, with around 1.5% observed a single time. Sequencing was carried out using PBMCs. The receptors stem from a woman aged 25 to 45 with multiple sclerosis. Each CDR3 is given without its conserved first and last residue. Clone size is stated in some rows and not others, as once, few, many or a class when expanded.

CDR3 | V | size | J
ASSLKRGNNEQF | TRBV12-3/TRBV12-4 | many | TRBJ2-1
ASSEPGETEQY | TRBV2 | - | TRBJ2-7
ASSSPTSGGPDTQY | TRBV6-5 | many | TRBJ2-3
ASSVVGADTQY | TRBV9 | many | TRBJ2-3
ASHSGRMHNTGELF | TRBV7-2 | many | TRBJ2-2
ASSFYSSYEQY | TRBV5-1 | many | TRBJ2-7
ASSQEQLNTQY | TRBV4-3 | many | TRBJ2-3
SGTDGGRPGF | TRBV29-1 | many | TRBJ2-1
SARYSKGNQPQH | TRBV20-1 | many | TRBJ1-5
ASSQDLGAFRQY | TRBV14 | few | TRBJ2-7
ASRTFRGLGGNTIY | TRBV12-3/TRBV12-4 | many | TRBJ1-3
ASSVGDNNEKLF | TRBV9 | many | TRBJ1-4
ASSQDSGFNQPQH | TRBV3-1 | many | TRBJ1-5
ASSEQQETQY | TRBV25-1 | many | TRBJ2-5
ASSPRGSLGHYGGYT | TRBV7-2 | many | TRBJ1-2
ASSWGPMNTEAF | TRBV5-1 | many | TRBJ1-1
ASVTRQGRDYEQY | TRBV27 | many | TRBJ2-7
ASSEAVAKNIQY | TRBV2 | many | TRBJ2-4
ASSFRAGGTADTQY | TRBV7-2 | many | TRBJ2-3
ASSLGQVYTEAF | TRBV3-1 | many | TRBJ1-1
ASSAGQFEAF | TRBV5-1 | many | TRBJ1-1
ASSEPGVVKYEQF | TRBV25-1 | many | TRBJ2-1
ASTPTRIGELF | TRBV7-2 | few | TRBJ2-2
ASSSGLPTDTQY | TRBV12-3/TRBV12-4 | many | TRBJ2-3
ASSLRRQQETQY | TRBV12-3/TRBV12-4 | many | TRBJ2-5
ASSSRLDRVADTQY | TRBV5-1 | many | TRBJ2-3
ASSFGRSYNEQF | TRBV5-1 | many | TRBJ2-1
ASSGDIPLNTEAF | TRBV9 | many | TRBJ1-1
ASSLNRGTGRGYSNQPQH | TRBV5-6 | many | TRBJ1-5
ASADSNQPQH | TRBV7-2 | many | TRBJ1-5
AISGPTSDNYGYT | TRBV10-3 | many | TRBJ1-2
ASSNSGYDSPLH | TRBV5-1 | many | TRBJ1-6
ASGRGGRIQY | TRBV7-2 | many | TRBJ2-4
ASSPGPAIYEQY | TRBV11-2 | many | TRBJ2-7
ASSPGDRDGNEQF | TRBV5-1 | many | TRBJ2-1
ASSQAGLAVSGELF | TRBV3-1 | many | TRBJ2-2
ASSQGLGQYDGYT | TRBV3-1 | many | TRBJ1-2
ASSRTGVINEKLF | TRBV5-1 | many | TRBJ1-4